This note documents a single T cell receptor beta chain sequence. Its antigen target is currently unknown. Base qualities are missing; no much larger clone stands one base away. Libraries were constructed by 5' RACE. The listed sequencing device is Illumina HiSeq 2500. The second PCR ran for roughly 7 to 12 cycles and used a J-beta primer mix along with a sample-barcoded 5' primer. Each TCR beta cDNA molecule received a unique molecular identifier from a template-switch 5' adaptor carrying 12 random nucleotides. Each sample yielded at least 2.5 million CDR3-containing paired-end reads. The Mint cDNA synthesis kit, primed by a TRBC-specific oligonucleotide, was used to synthesize first-strand cDNA from all RNA. After uracil-DNA glycosylase treatment, a first 18-cycle PCR used universal primers M1SS and BC2_uni_R on all cDNA. As for the original processing: For normalization, 1 million high-quality reads were randomly selected from each sample, with every read carrying a distinct molecular identifier. Reads sharing molecular identifiers were discarded rather than binned into consensus sequences. MiTCR, run with a Q25 quality threshold and the strictest error-elimination algorithm, handled CDR3 identification, clonotype clustering and error correction. Lower-bound total TCR beta diversity was estimated with a nonparametric unseen species model using Euler transformation. Through fastp at Q25 and MiXCR, TCRdb rebuilt clones from the public reads, retaining in-frame beta chains. Rows with a matching CDR3 protein are joined into one entry that keeps the most common DNA and genes. TCRdb's processing, not the authors' own work, is the source of the V and J calls. Present in this sample are about 580,000 distinct CDR3 sequences, 40% to 50% of which were seen just once. The ten largest clones capture 20% to 25% of the sample.

Taken from cysteine to phenylalanine, the CDR3 has 15 residues. Only CDR3 DNA remains: 45 bases, in frame from the first base. Sequences MGHDK (CDR1) and SYGVNS (CDR2) are obtained from the germline V gene. Ends trimmed: V by 6 bases, J by 10 bases; bases unmatched to a gene: 14. Systemically healthy Caucasian individuals from Russia, 35 to 40 in total and aged roughly 6 to 100 years, were included as donors. Each donor gave about 9.2 milliliters of peripheral blood, drawn into EDTA-treated Vacutainer tubes. Ficoll-Paque density-gradient centrifugation was used to isolate PBMCs, with at least 6.5 million obtained per sample. Trizol reagent was used to extract total RNA from PBMCs, with at least 5.5 micrograms per sample. For every donor, an aliquot of PBMCs went through flow cytometry to measure the percentages of naive CD45RAhigh/CD27high T cells. This specimen belongs to a study of blood T cells in healthy people across ages (dated by TCRdb to about 2015). Regarding the research as a whole: In model experiments, roughly one uniquely barcoded TCR beta cDNA molecule per two T cells was captured by template switching. Using deep sequencing normalized with unique cDNA molecular identifiers, the study measured how TCR beta repertoire diversity changes with age. Donors were grouped into four age groups: young (average 16 years), middle-aged (about 38), aged (around 56) and long-lived (around 80). To avoid experimental bias, donors of different ages were randomly spread across the sequencing lanes. Using the same blood draw, the study looked at two additional independent replicas of 1 million unique cDNA reads for two donors, one aged 18 to 30 and the other aged 80 or older. Results and caveats for the whole study, not just this receptor: Estimates of total diversity based on one million sequenced T cells were considered lower bounds and underestimates. Compared with the aged group, the long-lived group had more naive CD4+ T cells, fewer expanded clones and increased TCR diversity, a pattern suggesting age selection. Donor CMV infection status was unknown, potentially confounding age-related changes in expanded clonotypes. As age increased, observed TCR beta diversity per million T cells dropped in a roughly linear way, and a significant reduction was already evident by age 40. Since profiling was done on bulk unsorted PBMCs, naive and antigen-experienced compartments could not be conclusively compared. The percentage of naive T cells measured by flow cytometry correlated strongly with observed TCR beta diversity.

The specimen was blood. The sequence links TRBV25-1 to TRBJ2-1, with 8 bases aligning to TRBD2. The receptor was isolated from a man older than 75 in good health. CDR3 region: CASSASGGSIREQFF. Here is the DNA: TGTGCCAGCAGCGCTTCGGGGGGGAGTATTAGAGAGCAGTTCTTC.